These 18 T cell receptor beta chains came from one sample sequenced in a study of blood T cell repertoires in COVID-19. Sequenced by immunoSEQ multiplex PCR; TCRdb stores in-frame clones only, minus some. In the table there are more than 150,000 clones, around 84% of which are singletons. Sequencing was performed on peripheral blood. The receptors here all came from a man in his fifties with active or convalescent COVID-19.

The chain couples TRBV5-4 to TRBJ1-4, with D possibly matching TRBD1 (6 bases). CDR1 is SGHNT, CDR2 YYREEE, per germline (reference sequence). V was cut by 0 bases and J by 4 bases, with 16 bases left in between. The CDR3 runs to 17 residues. CDR3 sequence (DNA): TGTGCCAGCAGCTTGGCATCAGGGGCTCGAGTTAATGAAAAACTGTTTTTT. As protein: CASSLASGARVNEKLFF.

This clone turned up a few times. The chain has TRBV18 and TRBJ1-1, with D perhaps matching TRBD1 (5 bases). Germline CDR1 reads KGHSH; CDR2 reads LQKENI. Trimming left V 1 base short and J 2 bases short, with 11 bases between. CDR3 size: 15 residues. The CDR3 protein is CASSPLAGLNTEAFF. As DNA, the CDR3 is TGTGCCAGCTCACCACTGGCAGGGCTTAACACTGAAGCTTTCTTT.

The V call is TRBV5-4, the J call TRBJ2-7, with 8 nucleotides matching TRBD2. V lost 4 bases, J lost 0 bases, and 6 bases stayed unmatched. The CDR3 contains 15 residues. The germline gives CDR1 SGHNT, CDR2 YYREEE (reference sequence). The chain's CDR3 is CASSPLAGSSYEQYF. In nucleotides, the CDR3 is TGTGCCAGCAGCCCCCTAGCGGGCTCCTCCTACGAGCAGTACTTC.

The J gene is TRBJ1-1, the V gene TRBV30, with D perhaps matching TRBD1 (6 bases). With 3 bases removed from V and 0 bases from J, the gap between germline ends came to 23 bases. The CDR3 sequence is 18 residues long. Germline CDR1 GTSNPN, CDR2 SVGIG (reference sequence). CDR3 protein: CAWSEKWQGQVMNTEAFF. The DNA for the CDR3 is TGTGCCTGGAGCGAAAAGTGGCAGGGGCAGGTAATGAACACTGAAGCTTTCTTT. The complete variable domain, with remaining parts taken from reference TRBV30 and TRBJ1-1, reads SQTIHQWPATLVQPVGSPLSLECTVEGTSNPNLYWYRQAAGRGLQLLFYSVGIGQISSEVPQNLSASRPQDRQFILSSKKLLLSDSGFYLCAWSEKWQGQVMNTEAFFGQGTRLTVV.

This sequence joins TRBV7-8 and TRBJ2-6, with D maybe TRBD2 (6 bases). In germline, CDR1 is SGHVS, CDR2 FQNEAQ. The CDR3 has 18 residues. Trimming removed 1 base at V and 2 bases at J, with 15 bases between. DNA for the CDR3: TGTGCCAGCAGCTTAGTGTCTATCGGGGGTACTGGGGCCAACGTCCTGACTTTC. Translating it yields CASSLVSIGGTGANVLTF.

The V call is TRBV6-5, the J call TRBJ1-6; 7 bases are shared with TRBD1. The CDR3 is 14 residues long. Germline CDR1 is MNHEY and CDR2 is SVGAGI. The J segment lost 4 bases and the V segment lost 5 bases, leaving 2 bases of the junction unmatched. The CDR3 is CASSPGQYNSPLHF. Here the CDR3 DNA reads TGTGCCAGCAGTCCGGGACAGTATAATTCACCCCTCCACTTT.

V usage is TRBV9 and J usage is TRBJ2-1, with D maybe TRBD1 (5 bases). Trimming removed 5 bases at V and 6 bases at J, with 9 bases between. Per germline, CDR1 SGDLS and CDR2 YYNGEE. The CDR3 sequence is 12 residues long. The CDR3 coding sequence is TGTGCCAGCAGTCTAGGGGTCAATGAGCAGTTCTTC. Residues: CASSLGVNEQFF.

V gene TRBV9 combines with J gene TRBJ2-2; D not certain. Germline loops: CDR1 SGDLS, CDR2 YYNGEE. The CDR3 is made up of 15 amino acids. V was shortened by 0 bases and J by 4 bases, with 10 bases between the two germline ends. CDR3 nucleotides: TGTGCCAGCAGCGTAGCTACCTCAGGCACCGGGGAGCTGTTTTTT. Translation gives CASSVATSGTGELFF.

The chain combines TRBV3-1 (or the pseudogene TRBV3-2) with TRBJ2-5; tentatively, D is TRBD2 (5 bases). V was trimmed by 0 bases and J by 2 bases, leaving 10 bases between them. CDR1 is LGHDT and CDR2 is YNNKEL in the germline V gene (reference sequence). The CDR3 contains 15 residues. CDR3 loop: CASSQEWRGQETQYF. The CDR3 bases are TGTGCCAGCAGCCAAGAATGGCGCGGGCAAGAGACCCAGTACTTC.

This clone has just one count. The chain couples TRBV9 to TRBJ2-3; 13 positions match TRBD2. CDR1 is SGDLS and CDR2 is YYNGEE in the germline V gene. Losses at the gene ends were 5 bases for V and 3 bases for J; bases not matched to a gene: 6. CDR3 length: 16 amino acids. CDR3 nucleotide sequence: TGTGCCAGCAGTGCAGGACTAGCGGGGGTTACAGATACGCAGTATTTT. Amino acid sequence: CASSAGLAGVTDTQYF.

The rearrangement links TRBV7-6 to TRBJ1-2; 10 nucleotides align to TRBD1. Germline CDR1 is SGHVS and CDR2 is FNYEAQ. V dropped 1 base and J dropped 6; count of bases not matched to a gene: 11. The CDR3 covers 17 residues. The CDR3 is CASSLGFGTGEVDGYTF. CDR3 DNA: TGTGCCAGCAGCTTAGGGTTCGGGACAGGGGAGGTCGATGGCTACACCTTC.

The chain carries TRBV6-6 and TRBJ2-5, with 8 bases that match TRBD2. From germline, CDR1 is MNHNY and CDR2 SVGAGI (reference sequence). This CDR3 spans 14 amino acids. The trim removed 6 bases at V and 2 bases at J, leaving 5 bases unmatched. CDR3 in DNA: TGTGCCAGCAGCTTCAGCGGGGGACAAGAGACCCAGTACTTC. It translates to CASSFSGGQETQYF.

The CDR3 region is CATTGTTYNEQFF. For the CDR3, the DNA is TGTGCCACTACGGGGACTACCTACAATGAGCAGTTCTTC. The V call is TRBV15, the J call TRBJ2-1; the match to TRBD2 covers 7 bases. Trimming at V came to 9 bases and at J to 2 bases, leaving 4 bases not matched to a gene. Germline CDR1 reads LNHNV; CDR2 reads YYDKDF (reference sequence). The CDR3 is 13 residues long.

This CDR3 reads CASSLIGGPSYEQYF. The CDR3 bases are TGTGCCAGCAGCTTAATCGGGGGGCCCTCGTACGAGCAGTACTTC. This sequence joins TRBV28 and TRBJ2-7; the D gene is possibly TRBD2 (7 bases). The CDR3 has 15 amino acids. V was shortened by 6 bases and J by 4 bases, with 19 bases between the two germline ends. Germline V gives CDR1 MDHEN, CDR2 SYDVKM.

The V gene is TRBV4-2, the J gene TRBJ2-3, with 12 bases lining up with TRBD2. The CDR3 runs 17 residues. Germline V gene data show CDR1 as LGHNA and CDR2 as YNFKEQ. With 4 bases clipped from V and 6 bases from J, the junction kept 11 bases outside the gene matches. The CDR3: CASSPELLAGGSDTQYF. The CDR3 DNA reads TGTGCCAGCAGCCCGGAATTACTAGCGGGAGGATCCGATACGCAGTATTTT.

V usage is TRBV24-1 and J usage is TRBJ1-5; D not certain. Germline V CDR1 and CDR2: KGHDR, SFDVKD. This CDR3 is 15 amino acids long. The germline V and J ends were trimmed by 2 bases and 0 bases, with 7 bases remaining between them. In DNA form, the CDR3 reads TGTGCCACCAGTGATTCCAGATATAGCAATCAGCCCCAGCATTTT. It specifies CATSDSRYSNQPQHF.

The chain carries TRBV4-3 and TRBJ1-2; 7 nucleotides line up with TRBD1. Germline V gives CDR1 LGHNA, CDR2 YSLEER. V lost 5 bases to trimming and J lost 7 bases; unmatched junction nucleotides: 10. The CDR3 length is 14 residues. CDR3 protein: CASSDTGVRGGYTF. As DNA, the CDR3 is TGCGCCAGCAGCGACACAGGGGTTCGGGGTGGCTACACCTTC.

This clone is classed as medium-sized (0.01 to 0.1%). CDR3 sequence (DNA): TGTGCTAGTGGTTTGGTTACAGGTTATGGCTACACCTTC. Its protein product is CASGLVTGYGYTF. The chain recombines TRBV12-5 with TRBJ1-2; possibly TRBD1 for D (5 bases). With 0 bases removed from V and 5 bases from J, the gap between germline ends came to 7 bases. CDR3 length equals 13 residues. Looked up from germline, CDR1 is LGHNT and CDR2 is FRNRAP.